These 20 T cell receptor beta chains originate from one sample sequenced in a study of blood T cell repertoires in COVID-19. Using immunoSEQ multiplex PCR, the repertoire was profiled, and TCRdb retains in-frame clones only, with some absent. This sample has around 100,000 clones; less than 95% occur once, and the top ten carry over 5%. The sequenced sample was peripheral blood. The receptors were gathered from a man between 18 and 29 years old with COVID-19, enrolled during active disease.

In this sample, this clone turned up a few times. V is TRBV5-1 and J is TRBJ2-3; no definite D call. V gave up 0 bases and J gave up 0 bases, with 14 bases separating them. Germline V gene sequence: CDR1 SGHRS, CDR2 YFSETQ. The CDR3 loop spans 17 amino acids. The CDR3 DNA follows: TGCGCCAGCAGCTTGGGAGGCGGTTCAACGAGCACAGATACGCAGTATTTT. Its translation is CASSLGGGSTSTDTQYF. The full variable domain, completed using reference TRBV5-1 and TRBJ2-3, is KAGVTQTPRYLIKTRGQQVTLSCSPISGHRSVSWYQQTPGQGLQFLFEYFSETQRNKGNFPGRFSGRQFSNSRSEMNVSTLELGDSALYLCASSLGGGSTSTDTQYFGPGTRLTVL.

The rearrangement joins TRBV21-1 to TRBJ1-5; the table's D gene call, TRBD1, was not cross checked with the DNA. TRBV21-1 is described as a pseudogene. The CDR3 contains 15 residues. The CDR3 DNA follows: TGTGCCAGCAGCAAAGGTACAGAAAGCAATCAGCCCCAGCATTTT. Protein: CASSKGTESNQPQHF.

This chain connects TRBV5-1 to TRBJ2-3; possibly TRBD2 for D (6 bases). The germline CDR1 and CDR2 sequences are SGHRS and YFSETQ. This CDR3 region has 15 residues. The germline V and J ends were trimmed by 5 bases and 1 base, with 14 bases remaining between them. The CDR3 loop is CASRIGGGRTDTQYF. CDR3 DNA sequence: TGCGCCAGCAGAATTGGGGGAGGCCGCACAGATACGCAGTATTTT.

CDR3 residues: CASNGGRAYNEQFF. The CDR3 DNA reads as TGTGCCAGCAACGGTGGGAGGGCCTACAATGAGCAGTTCTTC. This chain links TRBV28 with TRBJ2-1; 7 bases are shared with TRBD2. The V and J ends lost 7 bases and 2 bases, in that order; junction bases with no gene match: 5. Germline CDR1 MDHEN, CDR2 SYDVKM. The CDR3 is 14 amino acids.

The chain couples TRBV6-5 to TRBJ2-7, with D uncertain. Germline CDR1 is MNHEY and CDR2 is SVGAGI. With 6 bases removed from V and 1 base from J, the gap between germline ends came to 7 bases. This CDR3 is 12 amino acids long. The DNA for the CDR3 is TGTGCCAGCAGCCCCCAATCCTACGAGCAGTACTTC. Protein: CASSPQSYEQYF.

This chain links TRBV6-6 with TRBJ2-2; TRBD1 is a possible D gene (5 bases). The V end was cut by 5 bases, the J end by 1 base, with 8 bases between. Germline lookup yields CDR1 MNHNY and CDR2 SVGAGI (reference sequence). The CDR3 runs 14 residues. CDR3 coding DNA: TGTGCCAGCAGTCCTAGGGGGAACACCGGGGAGCTGTTTTTT. Its translation is CASSPRGNTGELFF.

The rearrangement links TRBV5-4 to TRBJ1-2; 8 nucleotides line up with TRBD1. Germline CDR1 is SGHNT and CDR2 is YYREEE (reference sequence). Germline trimming cut 0 bases from V and 5 bases from J; bases unmatched to any gene: 6. The CDR3 extends over 15 amino acids. CDR3 protein: CASSLARTGRYGYTF. The CDR3 DNA sequence: TGTGCCAGCAGCTTGGCCAGGACAGGGCGTTATGGCTACACCTTC.

This rearrangement joins TRBV6-4 to TRBJ2-2; 13 bases match TRBD2. CDR1 and CDR2 from the germline V gene are MRHNA and SNTAGT. The CDR3 has 17 amino acids. V lost 6 bases, J lost 0 bases, and 4 bases stayed unmatched. Here the CDR3 DNA reads TGTGCCAGCAGACGACTAGCGGGAGGTGCGAACACCGGGGAGCTGTTTTTT. Protein sequence: CASRRLAGGANTGELFF.

This chain joins TRBV19 and TRBJ2-7; 8 nucleotides agree with TRBD2. Germline CDR1 and CDR2: LNHDA and SQIVND (reference sequence). This CDR3 has 13 residues. Unmatched junction bases numbered 10, after V lost 11 bases and J lost 4 bases. DNA of the CDR3: TGTGCCGCGTCAGCGGGAGATGGGTACGAGCAGTACTTC. Its protein product is CAASAGDGYEQYF.

The rearrangement uses TRBV11-2 and TRBJ1-2, with D maybe TRBD1 (5 bases). The CDR3 is 15 amino acids. CDR1 SGHAT and CDR2 FQNNGV come from the germline V gene. V lost 0 bases to trimming and J lost 4 bases, with 12 bases between them. The CDR3 protein is CASSLDLSGSYGYTF. The DNA of the CDR3 is TGTGCCAGCAGCTTAGATCTATCAGGGTCCTATGGCTACACCTTC.

This clone was detected only once. J is TRBJ1-1 and V is TRBV14, with 7 bases aligning to TRBD1. V was clipped by 0 bases and J by 0 bases; unmatched bases: 13. Germline V gene lookup returns CDR1 SGHDN and CDR2 FVKESK. The length of the CDR3 is 19 residues. This chain's CDR3 is CASSQDPQTTGRMNTEAFF. CDR3 DNA: TGTGCCAGCAGCCAAGACCCCCAGACGACAGGGCGTATGAACACTGAAGCTTTCTTT. Looking up the rest from reference TRBV14 and TRBJ1-1 gives the full variable domain: EAGVTQFPSHSVIEKGQTVTLRCDPISGHDNLYWYRRVMGKEIKFLLHFVKESKQDESGMPNNRFLAERTGGTYSTLKVQPAELEDSGVYFCASSQDPQTTGRMNTEAFFGQGTRLTVV.

The V call is TRBV28, the J call TRBJ1-5; tentatively, D is TRBD1 (6 bases). Germline V CDR1 and CDR2: MDHEN, SYDVKM. V shed 3 bases and J shed 6 bases, with 15 bases lying between them. The length of the CDR3 is 15 residues. CDR3 sequence reads: CASSFQGRGFQPQHF. CDR3 in DNA: TGTGCCAGCAGTTTTCAGGGGAGAGGTTTTCAGCCCCAGCATTTT.

The chain carries TRBV2 and TRBJ2-2; the D is unclear. CDR3 length: 11 residues. Germline assignment: CDR1 SNHLY and CDR2 FYNNEI. The germline V and J ends were trimmed by 5 bases and 5 bases, with 3 bases remaining between them. CDR3 sequence (DNA): TGTGCCAGCAGTCCTACCGGGGAGCTGTTTTTT. Residues: CASSPTGELFF.

V is TRBV28 and J is TRBJ1-1; TRBD1 matches 8 bases. After removal of 1 base from V and 3 bases from J, the junction contained 4 bases not matched to a gene. Germline V lookup: CDR1 MDHEN, CDR2 SYDVKM. The CDR3 consists of 15 residues. CDR3 bases: TGTGCCAGCAGTTTATCCCTGACAGGGGACACTGAAGCTTTCTTT. It translates to CASSLSLTGDTEAFF.

V gene TRBV6-5 combines with J gene TRBJ2-6; a weak D match, TRBD2 (6 bases). V lost 8 bases to trimming and J lost 2 bases, with 13 bases between them. Per the germline V gene, CDR1 is MNHEY and CDR2 is SVGAGI. This CDR3 comprises 15 residues. This CDR3 is CASAPGGTGANVLTF. DNA for the CDR3: TGTGCCAGCGCCCCCGGGGGAACTGGGGCCAACGTCCTGACTTTC.

This chain's CDR3 is CASSPDWNYGYTF. The CDR3 bases are TGTGCCAGCAGCCCGGACTGGAACTATGGCTACACCTTC. The V call is TRBV28, the J call TRBJ1-2; D is unresolved. The germline V gene encodes CDR1 MDHEN and CDR2 SYDVKM. CDR3 length: 13 amino acids. With 6 bases removed from V and 2 bases from J, the gap between germline ends came to 10 bases.

The J gene is TRBJ1-3, the V gene TRBV13, with D maybe TRBD1 (6 bases). Looked up from germline, CDR1 is PRHDT and CDR2 is FYEKMQ (reference sequence). Trimming removed 6 bases from V and 4 bases from J, with 16 bases in between. CDR3 size: 15 residues. The CDR3 region is CASSFNTGYGNTIYF. DNA for the CDR3: TGTGCCAGCAGTTTCAACACAGGGTACGGAAACACCATATATTTT. Full variable domain (missing parts from reference TRBV13 and TRBJ1-3): AAGVIQSPRHLIKEKRETATLKCYPIPRHDTVYWYQQGPGQDPQFLISFYEKMQSDKGSIPDRFSAQQFSDYHSELNMSSLELGDSALYFCASSFNTGYGNTIYFGEGSWLTVV.

A few counts support this clone. The chain is built from TRBV27 and TRBJ2-1; D ambiguous. This CDR3 is built from 15 residues. CDR1 MNHEY and CDR2 SMNVEV come from the germline V gene (reference sequence). V was clipped by 0 bases and J by 4 bases, with 10 bases between them. The CDR3 protein is CASSLSEHSYNEQFF. The CDR3 bases are TGTGCCAGCAGTTTATCGGAGCATTCTTACAATGAGCAGTTCTTC.

The chain carries TRBV27 and TRBJ1-6; weak D call: TRBD1 (5 bases). Germline V CDR1 and CDR2: MNHEY, SMNVEV (reference sequence). The CDR3 runs 16 residues. V was cut by 2 bases and J by 6 bases, with 14 bases left in between. The CDR3, as DNA: TGTGCCAGCAGTTTAACAGGTCCCAGAGGTAATTCACCCCTCCACTTT. Residues: CASSLTGPRGNSPLHF.

The chain combines TRBV30 with TRBJ1-2; TRBD1 aligns across 8 bases. This CDR3 is built from 14 residues. Germline CDR1 GTSNPN, CDR2 SVGIG (reference sequence). The V gene end was trimmed by 1 base and the J gene end by 3 bases; junction bases not matched to a gene: 4. The CDR3: CAWSGGQGDYGYTF. CDR3 bases: TGTGCCTGGAGTGGCGGACAGGGTGACTATGGCTACACCTTC.